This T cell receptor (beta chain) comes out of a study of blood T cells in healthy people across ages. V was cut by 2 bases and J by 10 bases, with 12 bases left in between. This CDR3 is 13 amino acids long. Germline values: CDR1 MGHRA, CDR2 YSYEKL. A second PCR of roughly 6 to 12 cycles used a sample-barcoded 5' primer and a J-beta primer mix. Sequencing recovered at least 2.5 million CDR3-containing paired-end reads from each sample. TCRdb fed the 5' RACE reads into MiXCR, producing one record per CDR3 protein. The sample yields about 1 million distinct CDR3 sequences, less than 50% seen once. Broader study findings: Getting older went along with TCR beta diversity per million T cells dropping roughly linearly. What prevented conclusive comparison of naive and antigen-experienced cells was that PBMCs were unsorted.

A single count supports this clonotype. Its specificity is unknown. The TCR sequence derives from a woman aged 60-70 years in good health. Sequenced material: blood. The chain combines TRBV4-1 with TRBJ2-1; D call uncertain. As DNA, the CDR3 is TGCGCCAGCAGCCAACCTAAGGTCAGCGAGCAGTTCTTC. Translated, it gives CASSQPKVSEQFF.